Shown below are 15 T cell receptor beta chains from a single sample sequenced in a study of T cells after yellow fever vaccination. TCRdb itself ran the 5' RACE reads through MiXCR, one entry per CDR3 protein. The sample lists around 320,000 distinct CDR3 sequences; 7.5% to 9.5% were seen once. The material was CD4+ T cells sorted from PBMCs, obtained 5 days after the yellow fever booster vaccination. Receptor source: a man between 18 and 29 years old who received the YFV17D yellow fever vaccine.

The V call is TRBV5-6, the J call TRBJ1-1, with 8 bases that match TRBD1. The ends lost 3 bases at V and 4 bases at J; junction bases unmatched: 11. This CDR3 spans 16 amino acids. Germline V lookup: CDR1 SGHDT, CDR2 YYEEEE. CDR3 protein: CASSWTGKRGSTEAFF. The CDR3 nucleotides read TGTGCCAGCAGCTGGACAGGGAAAAGGGGGAGCACTGAAGCTTTCTTT. The entire variable domain, with the rest obtained from reference TRBV5-6 and TRBJ1-1, is as follows: DAGVTQSPTHLIKTRGQQVTLRCSPKSGHDTVSWYQQALGQGPQFIFQYYEEEERQRGNFPDRFSGHQFPNYSSELNVNALLLGDSALYLCASSWTGKRGSTEAFFGQGTRLTVV.

This chain uses TRBV7-2 with TRBJ2-7; D is unresolved. CDR3 length equals 13 residues. V lost 2 bases and J lost 6, with 11 bases in between. CDR1 is SGHTA, CDR2 FQGNSA, per germline. In DNA, the CDR3 is TGTGCCAGCAGCTTAAATCCGGGTACCGAGCAGTACGTC. Translation: CASSLNPGTEQYV.

This clonotype was counted between two and nine times. The rearrangement links TRBV5-4 to TRBJ2-7; D tentatively fits TRBD1 or TRBD2 (5 bases each). CDR3 length: 17 residues. The germline gives CDR1 SGHNT, CDR2 YYREEE (reference sequence). Trimming cost V 4 bases and J 0 bases, with 20 bases left between them. CDR3 residues: CASSPQVGAGSSYEQYV. CDR3 nucleotides: TGTGCCAGCAGCCCCCAAGTCGGGGCAGGGAGCTCCTACGAGCAGTACGTC.

This clonotype has a count of ten or more. The chain couples TRBV12-3 or TRBV12-4 to TRBJ1-2, with no clear D. V gave up 6 bases and J gave up 5 bases, with 13 bases separating them. The CDR3 has 13 amino acids. For the CDR3, the DNA is TGTGCCAGCAGGCCCTGGTCCTCATATGGCTACACCTTC. It encodes CASRPWSSYGYTF.

The V gene is TRBV28, the J gene TRBJ1-5; TRBD1 is a possible D gene (5 bases). The CDR3 contains 15 residues. Germline values: CDR1 MDHEN, CDR2 SYDVKM. V was cut by 6 bases and J by 1 base, with 13 bases left in between. CDR3 DNA sequence: TGTGCCAGCAGGGCGAGGAGGGGAAGCAATCAGCCCCAGCATTTT. Amino acids: CASRARRGSNQPQHF.

The CDR3 loop reads CATSDSHYGYTF. The CDR3 DNA reads TGTGCCACTTCGGACAGCCACTATGGCTACACCTTC. The chain is built from TRBV24-1 and TRBJ1-2, with a tentative D call TRBD1 (6 bases). The length of the CDR3 is 12 residues. Germline values: CDR1 KGHDR, CDR2 SFDVKD. Trimming took 10 bases from V and 3 from J, leaving 11 bases between them.

This clonotype was picked up a small number of times. The chain joins TRBV20-1 to TRBJ1-2; 7 nucleotides agree with TRBD1. From germline, CDR1 is DFQATT and CDR2 SNEGSKA (reference sequence). The CDR3 contains 13 residues. V lost 5 bases and J lost 2; bases outside the gene matches: 5. Here the CDR3 reads CSAEGASNYGYTF. The DNA of the CDR3 is TGCAGTGCTGAGGGGGCATCGAACTATGGCTACACCTTC.

In this sample, this clonotype turned up many times. This chain connects TRBV6-2 or TRBV6-3 to TRBJ2-5, with a tentative D call TRBD2 (6 bases). CDR1 and CDR2 (germline): MNHEY, SVGEGT. V was pared by 2 bases and J by 2 bases, with 9 bases between. The CDR3 is 14 amino acids. The CDR3 loop is CASSYGGSQETQYF. CDR3 nucleotide sequence: TGTGCCAGCAGTTACGGAGGGTCTCAAGAGACCCAGTACTTC.

There are many counts of this clonotype. The chain carries TRBV5-1 and TRBJ2-1, with 8 bases fitting TRBD1. CDR3 length: 12 residues. The germline CDR1 and CDR2 sequences are SGHRS and YFSETQ. The trim removed 4 bases at V and 8 bases at J, leaving 2 bases unmatched. The CDR3 nucleotides are TGCGCCAGCAGCCAGGACAGGGATGAGCAGTTCTTC. Translated, it gives CASSQDRDEQFF.

This clonotype has more than one count but fewer than ten. The chain employs TRBV5-1 and TRBJ1-2, with 7 bases matching TRBD1. Germline V gene sequence: CDR1 SGHRS, CDR2 YFSETQ. This CDR3 has 14 amino acids. V was pared by 2 bases and J by 6 bases, with 7 bases of the junction left unmatched. The CDR3 nucleotides read TGCGCCAGCAGCTTTGCTCAGGGGGGGAATGGCTACACCTTC. Protein: CASSFAQGGNGYTF. The full variable domain, completed using reference TRBV5-1 and TRBJ1-2, is KAGVTQTPRYLIKTRGQQVTLSCSPISGHRSVSWYQQTPGQGLQFLFEYFSETQRNKGNFPGRFSGRQFSNSRSEMNVSTLELGDSALYLCASSFAQGGNGYTFGSGTRLTVV.

Ten or more counts support this clonotype. The chain combines TRBV7-9 with TRBJ1-1, with unresolved D. The germline CDR1 and CDR2 sequences are SEHNR and FQNEAQ (reference sequence). V was shortened by 5 bases and J by 0 bases, with 16 bases between the two germline ends. The CDR3 consists of 16 residues. The CDR3 region has the DNA TGTGCCAGCAGCCCTCGTCTGGGCGACATGAACACTGAAGCTTTCTTT. Protein sequence: CASSPRLGDMNTEAFF.

V is TRBV5-4 and J is TRBJ2-7; no firm D call. The V gene's germline CDR1 is SGHNT and CDR2 YYREEE (reference sequence). The CDR3 has 11 residues. Trimming cost V 9 bases and J 4 bases, with 11 bases left between them. This CDR3 is CATPVVYEQYV. The CDR3 DNA follows: TGTGCCACCCCAGTTGTGTACGAGCAGTACGTC.

The V and J genes are TRBV5-1 and TRBJ2-3, with TRBD2 matching over 7 bases. The length of the CDR3 is 17 residues. Germline CDR1 reads SGHRS; CDR2 reads YFSETQ. With 0 bases clipped from V and 3 bases from J, the junction kept 10 bases outside the gene matches. DNA for the CDR3: TGCGCCAGCAGCTTGGGGGCCGGGGGGTCGGGGACAGATACGCAGTATTTT. Amino acid sequence: CASSLGAGGSGTDTQYF. The complete variable domain, with remaining parts taken from reference TRBV5-1 and TRBJ2-3, reads KAGVTQTPRYLIKTRGQQVTLSCSPISGHRSVSWYQQTPGQGLQFLFEYFSETQRNKGNFPGRFSGRQFSNSRSEMNVSTLELGDSALYLCASSLGAGGSGTDTQYFGPGTRLTVL.

In this sample, this clonotype turned up a few times. The chain couples TRBV10-3 to TRBJ2-5; D might be TRBD1 or TRBD2, each matching 6 bases. Trimming took 2 bases from V and 0 from J, leaving 16 bases between them. Germline values: CDR1 ENHRY, CDR2 SYGVKD. The CDR3 has 17 residues. In DNA, the CDR3 is TGTGCCATCAGTGAGGGGTTCAGGGGACTGTACCAAGAGACCCAGTACTTC. Encoded protein: CAISEGFRGLYQETQYF.

The chain couples TRBV7-2 to TRBJ2-3, with TRBD2 matching 8 bases. Trimming removed 4 bases from V and 0 bases from J; junction bases left unmatched: 9. The CDR3 is 17 residues long. Germline CDR1 reads SGHTA; CDR2 reads FQGNSA. In nucleotides, the CDR3 is TGTGCCAGCAGCTCATCGGGGGGGCCAAGGAGCACAGATACGCAGTATTTT. It codes for CASSSSGGPRSTDTQYF.